The sequence of this T cell receptor beta chain was determined in a study of OX40 agonist ivuxolimab in advanced cancers. Overall study findings and caveats: In the 0.1 to 3.0 mg/kg range, CD4+ and CD8+ blood T cells had expanded clonally by week 6.

Patients were excluded for autoimmune disease history or systemic immunosuppression. This clone was detected a few times. Antigen unknown. The conserved closing phenylalanine or tryptophan is absent in this CDR3, likely reflecting a read error. Method: immunoSEQ multiplex PCR; TCRdb's copy keeps in-frame clones and lacks some. Of tens of thousands of clones in the sample, around 90% were seen once. Germline values: CDR1 SNHLY, CDR2 FYNNEI. V gave up 6 bases and J gave up 11 bases; unmatched junction bases: 8. The CDR3 sequence is 14 residues long. The sequenced sample was CD4+ or CD8+ T cells sorted from blood, obtained in a trial of the OX40 agonist ivuxolimab. The receptor was derived from an adult with an advanced solid tumor such as melanoma, head and neck, liver or kidney cancer. The V gene is TRBV2, the J gene TRBJ1-6, with 9 bases matching TRBD1. The DNA of the CDR3 is TGTGCCAGCAGCCCACGGACAGGGGCAACACCCCTCCACCTT. Translating gives CASSPRTGATPLHL.